These 18 T cell receptor beta chains were all obtained from the same sample, sequenced in a study of shared clonotypes between healthy human individuals. Only in-frame clones appear in the TCRdb table, and some are missing; sequencing was by immunoSEQ multiplex PCR. The repertoire holds approximately 640,000 clones, about two thirds seen once, with about 2% in the top ten. Sequenced input: memory CD4+ T cells sorted from blood. Documented subset: CD45RA-negative fraction. The receptor source for this set is a woman under 40 in good health.

This clone has more than one count but fewer than ten. The same CDR3 is also encoded by other DNA sequences in this sample. The chain links TRBV2 to TRBJ1-2; D is uncertain. The V and J ends lost 5 bases and 8 bases respectively, with 9 bases between them. The CDR3 is 11 residues long. CDR1 SNHLY and CDR2 FYNNEI come from the germline V gene. The CDR3 reads CASSPVDGYTF. The CDR3 DNA is TGTGCCAGCAGTCCGGTAGACGGCTACACCTTC.

The chain uses TRBV4-1 and TRBJ1-1; 7 nucleotides agree with TRBD1. The CDR3 length is 16 residues. Germline lookup yields CDR1 MGHRA and CDR2 YSYEKL. J lost 0 bases, V lost 0 bases, and 4 bases had no gene match. The CDR3 sequence: CASSQDRQGLNTEAFF. CDR3 bases: TGCGCCAGCAGCCAAGATAGACAGGGCTTGAACACTGAAGCTTTCTTT.

The J gene is TRBJ1-5, the V gene TRBV11-2; a weak D match, TRBD1 (5 bases). CDR1 and CDR2 (germline): SGHAT, FQNNGV. The CDR3 has 15 residues. V lost 3 bases, J lost 1 base, and 10 bases lay in between. The CDR3 DNA reads TGTGCCAGCAGCTTCGACAGCCTGAGCAATCAGCCCCAGCATTTT. Translating gives CASSFDSLSNQPQHF.

The gene calls are TRBV5-1 and TRBJ1-2; D unresolved. CDR3 length: 15 residues. Per germline, CDR1 SGHRS and CDR2 YFSETQ. Trimming left V 1 base short and J 0 bases short, with 10 bases between. In nucleotides, the CDR3 is TGCGCCAGCAGCTTGCGTTCGGAAGCTAACTATGGCTACACCTTC. Protein sequence: CASSLRSEANYGYTF.

The chain links TRBV25-1 to TRBJ1-1; no clear D. CDR1 is MGHDK, CDR2 SYGVNS, per germline. This CDR3 has 13 amino acids. V shed 3 bases and J shed 5 bases, with 10 bases lying between them. CDR3 nucleotides: TGTGCCAGCAGTGACCGGCGGTTGACTGAAGCTTTCTTT. This gives the protein CASSDRRLTEAFF.

The chain is built from TRBV27 and TRBJ2-7, with D unresolved. The V gene's germline CDR1 is MNHEY and CDR2 SMNVEV (reference sequence). With 1 base removed from V and 2 bases from J, the gap between germline ends came to 18 bases. The CDR3 has 17 residues. CDR3 sequence reads: CASSLYRPSAATYEQYF. CDR3 DNA sequence: TGTGCCAGCAGTTTATATAGGCCCAGTGCGGCTACCTACGAGCAGTACTTC.

The chain couples TRBV28 to TRBJ2-7, with D possibly TRBD1 on 6 matching bases. V was trimmed by 3 bases and J by 6 bases, leaving 15 bases between them. Germline CDR1 reads MDHEN; CDR2 reads SYDVKM. The CDR3 spans 14 residues. The CDR3 bases are TGTGCCAGCAGTTTGAGGGGGACGGGTGGCGAGCAGTACTTC. Amino acids: CASSLRGTGGEQYF.

This clone came up a few times. The J gene is TRBJ2-2, the V gene TRBV10-3; 11 bases are a match to TRBD2. Germline V lookup: CDR1 ENHRY, CDR2 SYGVKD. V was pared by 4 bases and J by 2 bases, with 15 bases of the junction left unmatched. This CDR3 is 20 amino acids long. CDR3 sequence: CAISVDAFLAGGYNTGELFF. CDR3 nucleotides: TGTGCCATCAGTGTGGACGCGTTCCTAGCGGGAGGATATAACACCGGGGAGCTGTTTTTT.

This clone was detected ten times or more. The chain has TRBV5-1 and TRBJ1-1; D is possibly TRBD1 (5 bases). Germline values: CDR1 SGHRS, CDR2 YFSETQ. V dropped 5 bases and J dropped 1 base, with 9 bases sitting between them. The CDR3 spans 13 residues. CDR3 amino acids: CASRGERNTEAFF. The CDR3 nucleotides are TGCGCCAGCAGGGGGGAGCGGAACACTGAAGCTTTCTTT.

The chain is built from TRBV5-1 and TRBJ2-7; tentatively, D is TRBD2 (7 bases). V was clipped by 0 bases and J by 5 bases, with 12 bases between them. The germline V gene encodes CDR1 SGHRS and CDR2 YFSETQ. The CDR3 runs 14 residues. The CDR3: CASSLVGGPHEQYF. CDR3 nucleotide sequence: TGCGCCAGCAGCTTGGTCGGGGGGCCCCACGAGCAGTACTTC. Combining the CDR3 with reference TRBV5-1 and TRBJ2-7 gives the whole variable domain KAGVTQTPRYLIKTRGQQVTLSCSPISGHRSVSWYQQTPGQGLQFLFEYFSETQRNKGNFPGRFSGRQFSNSRSEMNVSTLELGDSALYLCASSLVGGPHEQYFGPGTRLTVT.

This clone was picked up a small number of times. CDR3 sequence (DNA): TGTGCCAGCAGCTTCGCCGGGGGAGTGAACACTGAAGCTTTCTTT. Protein: CASSFAGGVNTEAFF. The chain carries TRBV7-8 and TRBJ1-1; D is perhaps TRBD1 (5 bases). V was cut by 3 bases and J by 0 bases, with 11 bases left in between. The CDR3 spans 15 residues. Germline V CDR1 and CDR2: SGHVS, FQNEAQ. The variable domain in full, with the rest retrieved from reference TRBV7-8 and TRBJ1-1, is GAGVSQSPRYKVAKRGQDVALRCDPISGHVSLFWYQQALGQGPEFLTYFQNEAQLDKSGLPSDRFFAERPEGSVSTLKIQRTQQEDSAVYLCASSFAGGVNTEAFFGQGTRLTVV.

The chain has TRBV6-5 and TRBJ2-1; no firm D call. The germline V gene encodes CDR1 MNHEY and CDR2 SVGAGI. The CDR3 loop spans 15 amino acids. The V end lost 2 bases, the J end lost 3 bases, and 11 bases lay between the germline ends. CDR3 protein: CASSYTASLYNEQFF. The CDR3 bases are TGTGCCAGCAGTTACACGGCCTCACTCTACAATGAGCAGTTCTTC.

The chain combines TRBV6-5 with TRBJ2-2; D is unclear. The V gene's germline CDR1 is MNHEY and CDR2 SVGAGI. This CDR3 comprises 11 residues. V shed 3 bases and J shed 6 bases, with 2 bases lying between them. This chain's CDR3 is CASSYAGELFF. Here the CDR3 DNA reads TGTGCCAGCAGTTATGCCGGGGAGCTGTTTTTT.

This clone has only a few counts. The chain uses TRBV20-1 and TRBJ2-3; no clear D. V dropped 5 bases and J dropped 5 bases, with 8 bases sitting between them. CDR1 and CDR2 from the germline V gene are DFQATT and SNEGSKA (reference sequence). The CDR3 is 11 amino acids. The chain's CDR3 is CSAPLGDTQYF. DNA for the CDR3: TGCAGTGCTCCTTTAGGAGATACGCAGTATTTT.

The V gene is TRBV7-6, the J gene TRBJ2-7; D remains ambiguous. The CDR3 totals 12 residues. Trimming pared 2 bases from V and 4 bases from J, leaving 6 bases between. Germline CDR1 reads SGHVS; CDR2 reads FNYEAQ. Here the CDR3 DNA reads TGTGCCAGCAGCTTATTTGGATACGAGCAGTACTTC. Protein: CASSLFGYEQYF.

The chain joins TRBV28 to TRBJ1-1; D may be TRBD1 (5 bases). This CDR3 contains 14 residues. The germline V gene encodes CDR1 MDHEN and CDR2 SYDVKM. The V end lost 7 bases, the J end lost 5 bases, and 17 bases lay between the germline ends. The CDR3 region is CASTMGGVGTEAFF. DNA of the CDR3: TGTGCCAGCACCATGGGGGGAGTAGGAACTGAAGCTTTCTTT.

The chain recombines TRBV5-1 with TRBJ2-1; D gene unclear. Trimming shortened V by 4 bases and J by 0 bases, and 11 bases separated the two germline ends. Germline V CDR1 and CDR2: SGHRS, YFSETQ. The CDR3 is made up of 15 amino acids. CDR3 sequence (DNA): TGCGCCAGCAGCCCACTAAAGAGCTCCTACAATGAGCAGTTCTTC. Amino acid sequence: CASSPLKSSYNEQFF.

This sequence joins TRBV11-2 and TRBJ2-7, with D tentatively TRBD1 (6 bases). The CDR3 runs 15 residues. Trimming removed 3 bases at V and 3 bases at J, with 15 bases between. Germline CDR1 SGHAT, CDR2 FQNNGV. The CDR3 region has the DNA TGTGCCAGCAGCTTCGGGGACACCGACCTCTACGAGCAGTACTTC. Amino acid sequence: CASSFGDTDLYEQYF.